The 27 T cell receptor beta chains below come from one sample, sequenced in a study of vaccination and CD4 T cells after COVID-19. Antigens for these TCRs are unknown. Sequencing of the DNA from cultured CD4+ T cells was carried out with the Oncomine TCR Beta short-read assay. TCRdb reprocessed the PCR reads via MiXCR and lists one record per CDR3 protein. Among under 20,000 distinct CDR3 sequences, 67% were seen once, and the ten largest hold more than 7.5%. Treatment: approximately nine-day PBMC culture with coronavirus spike peptide pools or control peptides (ViraFEST assay). Specimen: CD4+ T cells from blood, cultured in vitro. These receptors were collected from a human donor who had recovered from COVID-19.

The count of this clonotype is one. The DNA for the CDR3 is TGTGCCAGCAGCTTACGGACGGGACAAGAGACCCAGTACTTC. Its protein is CASSLRTGQETQYF. This chain links TRBV7-2 with TRBJ2-5; D possibly corresponds to TRBD2 (5 bases). CDR1 is SGHTA, CDR2 FQGNSA, per germline. With 2 bases removed from V and 2 bases from J, the gap between germline ends came to 9 bases. CDR3 length equals 14 residues.

This clonotype appeared a single time. The rearrangement uses TRBV20-1 and TRBJ1-3; TRBD1 might be the D (5 bases). V lost 3 bases to trimming and J lost 2 bases, with 5 bases between them. This CDR3 has 12 amino acids. In germline, CDR1 is DFQATT, CDR2 SNEGSKA (reference sequence). This CDR3 is CSARGPGNTIYF. In DNA, the CDR3 is TGCAGTGCTAGGGGGCCTGGAAACACCATATATTTT.

This clonotype was seen more than once but under ten times. The chain recombines TRBV7-9 with TRBJ1-1, with 7 bases lining up with TRBD1. Per germline, CDR1 SEHNR and CDR2 FQNEAQ (reference sequence). The V gene end was trimmed by 5 bases and the J gene end by 6 bases; junction bases not matched to a gene: 15. The CDR3 loop spans 16 amino acids. DNA of the CDR3: TGTGCCAGCAGCCCGAGACAGGGTGTCAACTTTGCTGAAGCTTTCTTT. Protein sequence: CASSPRQGVNFAEAFF.

The V call is TRBV11-2, the J call TRBJ2-7; tentative D call: TRBD1 (6 bases). There are 14 residues in the CDR3. V was clipped by 5 bases and J by 6 bases, with 17 bases between them. In germline, CDR1 is SGHAT, CDR2 FQNNGV. The DNA for the CDR3 is TGTGCCAGCAGCCCCCTGACAGGCAGGGGCGAGCAGTACTTC. Translation gives CASSPLTGRGEQYF. The variable domain in full, completed from reference TRBV11-2 and TRBJ2-7, reads EAGVAQSPRYKIIEKRQSVAFWCNPISGHATLYWYQQILGQGPKLLIQFQNNGVVDDSQLPKDRFSAERLKGVDSTLKIQPAKLEDSAVYLCASSPLTGRGEQYFGPGTRLTVT.

CDR3 bases: TGTGCCACCAGCAGAACACCCGGATTAGCGGCTAGCACAGATACGCAGTATTTT. Its protein is CATSRTPGLAASTDTQYF. The chain joins TRBV15 to TRBJ2-3; D is possibly TRBD2 (6 bases). Trimming took 2 bases from V and 0 from J, leaving 18 bases between them. Germline CDR1 is LNHNV and CDR2 is YYDKDF (reference sequence). The CDR3 spans 18 residues.

This rearrangement joins TRBV27 to TRBJ1-5; no clear D. Per germline, CDR1 MNHEY and CDR2 SMNVEV (reference sequence). The V gene lost 8 bases and the J gene lost 0 bases, with 11 bases spanning the gap. This CDR3 contains 14 residues. This CDR3 is CASGETSSNQPQHF. DNA of the CDR3: TGTGCCAGCGGTGAGACATCTAGCAATCAGCCCCAGCATTTT.

The V gene is TRBV7-2, the J gene TRBJ1-6; no reliable D call. In germline, CDR1 is SGHTA, CDR2 FQGNSA. The CDR3 totals 17 residues. Trimming took off 2 bases at V and 0 bases at J, with 11 bases between the two ends. The chain's CDR3 is CASSLSWASSYNSPLHF. CDR3 coding DNA: TGTGCCAGCAGCTTATCTTGGGCTAGCTCCTATAATTCACCCCTCCACTTT.

This chain connects TRBV6-4 to TRBJ1-1; unclear D gene. Germline CDR1 reads MRHNA; CDR2 reads SNTAGT. The germline V and J ends were trimmed by 4 bases and 5 bases, with 11 bases remaining between them. The CDR3 sequence is 13 residues long. The CDR3 sequence: CASSADLRTEAFF. DNA of the CDR3: TGTGCCAGCAGTGCGGATCTGCGGACTGAAGCTTTCTTT.

This rearrangement joins TRBV28 to TRBJ2-3; 8 nucleotides line up with TRBD2. This CDR3 is built from 14 residues. Trimming at V came to 5 bases and at J to 1 base, leaving 2 bases not matched to a gene. Germline CDR1 and CDR2: MDHEN and SYDVKM. CDR3 loop: CASSILAGTDTQYF. Written as DNA, the CDR3 is TGTGCCAGCAGTATACTAGCGGGCACAGATACGCAGTATTTT. The variable domain in full, with the rest retrieved from reference TRBV28 and TRBJ2-3, is DVKVTQSSRYLVKRTGEKVFLECVQDMDHENMFWYRQDPGLGLRLIYFSYDVKMKEKGDIPEGYSVSREKKERFSLILESASTNQTSMYLCASSILAGTDTQYFGPGTRLTVL.

The chain couples TRBV6-1 to TRBJ1-1; no clear D gene. The V gene lost 5 bases and the J gene lost 4 bases, with 8 bases spanning the gap. Germline CDR1 is MNHNS and CDR2 is SASEGT. The CDR3 spans 12 residues. This CDR3 reads CASSPDVTEAFF. In DNA, the CDR3 is TGTGCCAGCAGTCCAGATGTCACTGAAGCTTTCTTT.

This clonotype was counted a few times. The chain links TRBV15 to TRBJ2-5, with D tentatively TRBD2 (6 bases). This CDR3 region has 14 residues. V shed 1 base and J shed 5 bases, with 11 bases lying between them. The germline gives CDR1 LNHNV, CDR2 YYDKDF (reference sequence). CDR3 loop: CATSRAGVGETQYF. The CDR3, as DNA: TGTGCCACCAGCAGAGCGGGGGTTGGCGAGACCCAGTACTTC.

V gene TRBV6-2 or TRBV6-3 combines with J gene TRBJ2-5; 10 nucleotides align to TRBD2. Trimming cost V 0 bases and J 5 bases; bases outside gene matches: 15. The CDR3 has 19 residues. Germline V gene lookup returns CDR1 MNHEY and CDR2 SVGEGT. CDR3 sequence reads: CASSYSPYGSGRAGETQYF. In DNA form, the CDR3 reads TGTGCCAGCAGTTACTCCCCCTACGGCAGCGGGAGGGCTGGGGAGACCCAGTACTTC.

The chain recombines TRBV29-1 with TRBJ2-7; D gene ambiguous. This CDR3 has 13 amino acids. The germline V gene encodes CDR1 SQVTM and CDR2 ANQGSEA. V dropped 4 bases and J dropped 9 bases, with 19 bases sitting between them. CDR3 sequence reads: CSVVTIGRIAQYF. In DNA form, the CDR3 reads TGCAGCGTTGTCACGATTGGACGGATCGCGCAGTACTTC.

V is TRBV11-2 and J is TRBJ2-5; the D gene is possibly TRBD2 (5 bases). CDR1 is SGHAT and CDR2 is FQNNGV in the germline V gene. The CDR3 runs 16 residues. Trimming left V 1 base short and J 4 bases short, with 16 bases between. CDR3 nucleotide sequence: TGTGCCAGCAGCTTAGTGTCAGTGCTAGCCCCAGAGACCCAGTACTTC. Protein product: CASSLVSVLAPETQYF. The variable domain in full, with the rest retrieved from reference TRBV11-2 and TRBJ2-5, is EAGVAQSPRYKIIEKRQSVAFWCNPISGHATLYWYQQILGQGPKLLIQFQNNGVVDDSQLPKDRFSAERLKGVDSTLKIQPAKLEDSAVYLCASSLVSVLAPETQYFGPGTRLLVL.

The chain uses TRBV2 and TRBJ2-1; either TRBD1 or TRBD2 may fit D (7 bases each). The CDR3 runs 12 residues. Germline V gene sequence: CDR1 SNHLY, CDR2 FYNNEI. Trimming removed 3 bases from V and 13 bases from J, with 13 bases in between. CDR3 protein: CASSDRGRDQFF. CDR3 DNA sequence: TGTGCCAGCAGTGACAGGGGGAGGGACCAGTTCTTC.

The chain joins TRBV11-2 to TRBJ2-2; 7 bases align to TRBD1. CDR1 and CDR2 (germline): SGHAT, FQNNGV. The junction had 7 bases not matched to a gene; V was cut back by 5 bases and J by 1 base. This CDR3 comprises 16 residues. CDR3 in DNA: TGTGCCAGCAGCCTCTACAGGGGCAGGAACACCGGGGAGCTGTTTTTT. As protein: CASSLYRGRNTGELFF.

The chain carries TRBV20-1 and TRBJ2-7; 7 bases are shared with TRBD2. CDR1 is DFQATT and CDR2 is SNEGSKA in the germline V gene (reference sequence). V was clipped by 6 bases and J by 7 bases; unmatched bases: 12. The CDR3 consists of 13 residues. CDR3 loop: CSAPWGGTGEQYF. Written as DNA, the CDR3 is TGCAGTGCCCCTTGGGGGGGGACCGGTGAGCAGTACTTC.

The chain is built from TRBV6-2 or TRBV6-3 and TRBJ2-5, with 7 positions matching TRBD1. V lost 5 bases to trimming and J lost 1 base; unmatched junction nucleotides: 7. Germline V gene lookup returns CDR1 MNHEY and CDR2 SVGEGT. CDR3 length: 15 residues. The CDR3 DNA is TGTGCCAGCAGTGCCGGACAGGTGGTCCAAGAGACCCAGTACTTC. Amino acid sequence: CASSAGQVVQETQYF.

The CDR3: CASSPDRGGQPQHF. CDR3 sequence (DNA): TGTGCCAGCAGCCCCGACAGGGGCGGCCAGCCCCAGCATTTT. The V call is TRBV6-4, the J call TRBJ1-5, with TRBD1 identical over 8 bases. Germline trimming cut 6 bases from V and 7 bases from J; bases unmatched to any gene: 8. The CDR3 is 14 amino acids. Germline CDR1 reads MRHNA; CDR2 reads SNTAGT.

This clonotype came up a few times. The chain joins TRBV27 to TRBJ1-1; unclear D gene. CDR3 size: 15 residues. The V and J ends lost 2 bases and 4 bases respectively, with 14 bases between them. The germline V gene has CDR1 MNHEY and CDR2 SMNVEV (reference sequence). The chain's CDR3 is CASSLIPGYVTEAFF. The DNA of the CDR3 is TGTGCCAGCAGTTTAATTCCCGGGTATGTCACTGAAGCTTTCTTT.

The sample holds a few counts of this clonotype. The chain recombines TRBV24-1 with TRBJ2-3; D remains unclear. The CDR3 has 17 amino acids. Germline assignment: CDR1 KGHDR and CDR2 SFDVKD. Trimming pared 5 bases from V and 2 bases from J, leaving 19 bases between. CDR3 DNA: TGTGCCACCAGTGGATTGAACGGTCACCTTTCCACAGATACGCAGTATTTT. Translated, it gives CATSGLNGHLSTDTQYF.

The chain couples TRBV27 to TRBJ2-7; D may be TRBD1 (6 bases). The CDR3 loop spans 16 amino acids. Trimming shortened V by 4 bases and J by 4 bases, and 20 bases separated the two germline ends. From germline, CDR1 is MNHEY and CDR2 SMNVEV (reference sequence). The CDR3 nucleotides are TGTGCCAGCAGTTCACACCTAGGGGGAGTCTCTTACGAGCAGTACTTC. It is translated as CASSSHLGGVSYEQYF.

This clonotype was seen more than once but under ten times. The chain carries TRBV20-1 and TRBJ2-7; TRBD2 matches at 11 bases. The CDR3 is made up of 13 amino acids. The V segment lost 5 bases and the J segment 1 base; nucleotides outside the gene matches: 1. Germline CDR1 reads DFQATT; CDR2 reads SNEGSKA (reference sequence). The CDR3 protein is CSALAGGSYEQYF. The CDR3 region has the DNA TGCAGTGCTCTAGCGGGAGGATCCTACGAGCAGTACTTC.

CDR3 sequence: CASSVGGAGNTEAFF. CDR3 nucleotides: TGTGCCAGCAGTGTCGGTGGGGCTGGGAACACTGAAGCTTTCTTT. The chain joins TRBV27 to TRBJ1-1; D might be TRBD1 (5 bases). Germline V CDR1 and CDR2: MNHEY, SMNVEV (reference sequence). Trimming pared 5 bases from V and 1 base from J, leaving 14 bases between. The CDR3 totals 15 residues.

The chain joins TRBV12-3 or TRBV12-4 to TRBJ1-1; no definite D call. CDR3 size: 14 residues. V lost 5 bases and J 0 bases, leaving 10 bases between the germline ends. The CDR3 sequence is CASSPSSMNTEAFF. CDR3 DNA: TGTGCCAGCAGTCCCTCTTCAATGAACACTGAAGCTTTCTTT.

The chain joins TRBV10-1 to TRBJ1-5, with no clear D. V lost 6 bases and J 0 bases, leaving 21 bases between the germline ends. This CDR3 region has 18 residues. The germline gives CDR1 WNHNN, CDR2 SYGVQD (reference sequence). The CDR3 bases are TGCGCCAGCAGCTGCCGTGGCAAAAGGGTATATAGCAATCAGCCCCAGCATTTT. Translated, it gives CASSCRGKRVYSNQPQHF.

The chain carries TRBV19 and TRBJ1-2; D uncertain. CDR1 and CDR2 (germline): LNHDA, SQIVND (reference sequence). This CDR3 is built from 13 residues. Deletions cut 3 bases from V and 4 bases from J, with 9 bases between. For the CDR3, the DNA is TGTGCCAGTAGTATTCTTGGACCCTATGGCTACACCTTC. It yields the protein CASSILGPYGYTF.